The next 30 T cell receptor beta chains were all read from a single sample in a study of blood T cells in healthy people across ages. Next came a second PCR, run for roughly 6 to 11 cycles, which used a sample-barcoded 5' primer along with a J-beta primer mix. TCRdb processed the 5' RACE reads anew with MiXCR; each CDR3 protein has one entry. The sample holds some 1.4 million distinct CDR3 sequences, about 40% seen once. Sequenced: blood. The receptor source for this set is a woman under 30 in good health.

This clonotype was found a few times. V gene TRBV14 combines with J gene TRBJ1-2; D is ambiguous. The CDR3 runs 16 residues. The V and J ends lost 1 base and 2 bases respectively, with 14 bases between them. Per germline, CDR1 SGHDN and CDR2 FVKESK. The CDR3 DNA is TGTGCCAGCAGCCAAGCCCGGGCCGTCGGAAACTATGGCTACACCTTC. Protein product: CASSQARAVGNYGYTF.

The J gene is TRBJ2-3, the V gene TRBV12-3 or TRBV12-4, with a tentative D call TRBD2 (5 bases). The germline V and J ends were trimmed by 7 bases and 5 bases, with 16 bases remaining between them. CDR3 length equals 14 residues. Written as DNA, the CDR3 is TGTGCCAGCACCGTGTCGGGGTGGGTAGATACGCAGTATTTT. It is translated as CASTVSGWVDTQYF.

CDR3 residues: CASSSPSSGENIQYF. The CDR3 DNA is TGTGCCAGCAGTTCCCCCTCCAGCGGGGAGAACATTCAGTACTTC. V usage is TRBV28 and J usage is TRBJ2-4; 7 bases match TRBD2. V gave up 4 bases and J gave up 7 bases; unmatched junction bases: 10. Looked up from germline, CDR1 is MDHEN and CDR2 is SYDVKM. CDR3 length equals 15 residues. The full variable domain, completed using reference TRBV28 and TRBJ2-4, is DVKVTQSSRYLVKRTGEKVFLECVQDMDHENMFWYRQDPGLGLRLIYFSYDVKMKEKGDIPEGYSVSREKKERFSLILESASTNQTSMYLCASSSPSSGENIQYFGAGTRLSVL.

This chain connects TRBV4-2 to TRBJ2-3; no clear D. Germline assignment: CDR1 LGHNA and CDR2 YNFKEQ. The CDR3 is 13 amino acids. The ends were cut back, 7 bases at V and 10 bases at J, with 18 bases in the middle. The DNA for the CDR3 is TGTGCCAGCACCGCGCCTGGGCATTGGGCGCAGTATTTT. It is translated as CASTAPGHWAQYF.

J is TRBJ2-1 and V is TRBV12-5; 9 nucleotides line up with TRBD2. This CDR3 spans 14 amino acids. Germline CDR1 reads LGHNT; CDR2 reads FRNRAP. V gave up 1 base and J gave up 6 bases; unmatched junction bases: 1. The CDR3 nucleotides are TGTGCTAGTGGTTTGGAACTAGCGGGCAATGAGCAGTTCTTC. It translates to CASGLELAGNEQFF.

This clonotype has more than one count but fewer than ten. CDR3 residues: CASTWSGDLGYTF. The CDR3 DNA reads as TGTGCCAGCACTTGGTCGGGGGATCTTGGCTACACCTTC. The chain uses TRBV6-6 and TRBJ1-2, with a possible D match to TRBD1 (5 bases). The CDR3 runs to 13 residues. V lost 7 bases, J lost 7 bases, and 16 bases lay in between. CDR1 is MNHNY and CDR2 is SVGAGI in the germline V gene (reference sequence).

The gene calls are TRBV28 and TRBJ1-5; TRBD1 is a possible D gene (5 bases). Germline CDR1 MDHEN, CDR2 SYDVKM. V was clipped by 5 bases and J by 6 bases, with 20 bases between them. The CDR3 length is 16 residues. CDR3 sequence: CASSPPRGGISQPQHF. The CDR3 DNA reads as TGTGCCAGCAGTCCCCCGCGGGGGGGTATTTCTCAGCCCCAGCATTTT.

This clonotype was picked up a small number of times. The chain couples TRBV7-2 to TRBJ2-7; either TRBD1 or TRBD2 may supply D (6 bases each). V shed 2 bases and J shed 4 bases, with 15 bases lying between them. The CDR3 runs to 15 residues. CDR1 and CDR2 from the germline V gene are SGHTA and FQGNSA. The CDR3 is CASSLRGAGTYEQYF. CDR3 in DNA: TGTGCCAGCAGCTTAAGGGGGGCGGGAACGTACGAGCAGTACTTC. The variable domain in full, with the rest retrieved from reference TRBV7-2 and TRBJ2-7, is GAGVSQSPSNKVTEKGKDVELRCDPISGHTALYWYRQSLGQGLEFLIYFQGNSAPDKSGLPSDRFSAERTGGSVSTLTIQRTQQEDSAVYLCASSLRGAGTYEQYFGPGTRLTVT.

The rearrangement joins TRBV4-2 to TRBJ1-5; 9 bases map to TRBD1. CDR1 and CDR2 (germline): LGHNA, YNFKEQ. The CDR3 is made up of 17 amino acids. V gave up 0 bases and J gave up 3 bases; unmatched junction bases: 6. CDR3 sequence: CASSQDNTGGFNQPQHF. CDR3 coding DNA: TGTGCCAGCAGCCAAGATAACACAGGGGGCTTCAATCAGCCCCAGCATTTT.

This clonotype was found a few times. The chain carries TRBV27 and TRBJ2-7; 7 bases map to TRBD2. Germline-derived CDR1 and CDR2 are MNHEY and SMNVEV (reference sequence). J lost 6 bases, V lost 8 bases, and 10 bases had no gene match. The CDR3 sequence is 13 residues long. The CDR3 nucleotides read TGTGCCAGCTGTGGAACGGGGAGGGGCGAGCAGTACTTC. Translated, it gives CASCGTGRGEQYF.

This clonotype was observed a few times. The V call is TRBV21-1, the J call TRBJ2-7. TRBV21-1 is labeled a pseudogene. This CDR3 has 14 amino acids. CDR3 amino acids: CASSRSPDGYEQYF. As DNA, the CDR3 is TGTGCCAGCAGCAGAAGCCCGGACGGCTACGAGCAGTACTTC.

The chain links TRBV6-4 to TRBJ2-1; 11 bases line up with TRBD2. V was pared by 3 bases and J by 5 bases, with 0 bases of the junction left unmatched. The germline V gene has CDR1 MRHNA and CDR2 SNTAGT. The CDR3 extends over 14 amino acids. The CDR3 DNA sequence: TGTGCCAGCAGTGATAGCGGGGGGGACAATGAGCAGTTCTTC. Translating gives CASSDSGGDNEQFF.

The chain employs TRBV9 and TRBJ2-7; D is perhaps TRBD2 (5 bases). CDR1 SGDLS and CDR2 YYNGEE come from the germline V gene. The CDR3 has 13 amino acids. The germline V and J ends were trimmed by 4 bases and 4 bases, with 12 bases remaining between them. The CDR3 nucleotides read TGTGCCAGCAGCCCTAGCCCGGGGTACGAGCAGTACTTC. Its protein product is CASSPSPGYEQYF.

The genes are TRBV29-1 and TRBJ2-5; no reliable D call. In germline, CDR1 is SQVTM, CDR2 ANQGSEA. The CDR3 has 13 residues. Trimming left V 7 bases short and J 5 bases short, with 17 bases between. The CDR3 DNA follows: TGCAGCGGGTCCTGGGCTCTTAGGGAGACCCAGTACTTC. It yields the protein CSGSWALRETQYF. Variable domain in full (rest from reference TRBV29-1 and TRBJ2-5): SAVISQKPSRDICQRGTSLTIQCQVDSQVTMMFWYRQQPGQSLTLIATANQGSEATYESGFVIDKFPISRPNLTFSTLTVSNMSPEDSSIYLCSGSWALRETQYFGPGTRLLVL.

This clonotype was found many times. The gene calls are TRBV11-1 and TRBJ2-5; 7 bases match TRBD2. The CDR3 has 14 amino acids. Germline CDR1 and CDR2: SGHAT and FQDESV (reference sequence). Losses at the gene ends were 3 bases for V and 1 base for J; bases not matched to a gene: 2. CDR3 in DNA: TGTGCCAGCAGCTTCGGGGGGACCCAAGAGACCCAGTACTTC. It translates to CASSFGGTQETQYF.

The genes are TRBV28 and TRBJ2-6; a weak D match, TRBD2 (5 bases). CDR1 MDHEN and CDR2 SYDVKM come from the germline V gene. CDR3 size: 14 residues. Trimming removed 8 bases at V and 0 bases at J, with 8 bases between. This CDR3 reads CASYGVSGANVLTF. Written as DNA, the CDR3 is TGTGCCAGCTACGGGGTCTCTGGGGCCAACGTCCTGACTTTC.

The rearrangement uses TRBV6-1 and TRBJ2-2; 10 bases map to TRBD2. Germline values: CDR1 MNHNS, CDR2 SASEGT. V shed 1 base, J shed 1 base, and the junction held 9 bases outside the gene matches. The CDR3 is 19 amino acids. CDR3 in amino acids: CASSEEGLAGEGNTGELFF. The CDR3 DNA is TGTGCCAGCAGTGAAGAAGGGCTAGCGGGAGAGGGGAACACCGGGGAGCTGTTTTTT.

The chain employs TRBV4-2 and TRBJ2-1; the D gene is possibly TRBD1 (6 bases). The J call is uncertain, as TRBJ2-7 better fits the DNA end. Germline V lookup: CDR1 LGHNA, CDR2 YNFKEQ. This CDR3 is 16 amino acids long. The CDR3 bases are TGTGCCAGCAGCCAAGATGGGGGCGACTCCTACAATGAGCAGTACTTC. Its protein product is CASSQDGGDSYNEQYF.

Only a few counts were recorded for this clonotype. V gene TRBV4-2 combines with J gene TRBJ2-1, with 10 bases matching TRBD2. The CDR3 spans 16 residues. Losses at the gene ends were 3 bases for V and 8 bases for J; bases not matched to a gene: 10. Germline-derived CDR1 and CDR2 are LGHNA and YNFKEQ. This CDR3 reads CASSQASGSFSDEQFF. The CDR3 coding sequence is TGTGCCAGCAGCCAGGCTAGCGGGAGTTTCAGCGATGAGCAGTTCTTC.

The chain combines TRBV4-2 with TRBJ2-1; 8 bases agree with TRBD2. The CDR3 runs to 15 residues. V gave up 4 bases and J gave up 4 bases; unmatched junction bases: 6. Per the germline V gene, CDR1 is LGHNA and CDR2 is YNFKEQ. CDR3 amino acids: CASSPRGGVYNEQFF. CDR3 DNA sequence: TGTGCCAGCAGCCCACGGGGGGGCGTTTACAATGAGCAGTTCTTC.

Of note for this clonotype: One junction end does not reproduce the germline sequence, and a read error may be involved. The CDR3 DNA reads TGTGCCGGCTCACTCAGTACTGTTCAAGAGACCCAGTACTTC. This translates into CAGSLSTVQETQYF. The chain uses TRBV18 and TRBJ2-5, with unresolved D. Germline CDR1 KGHSH, CDR2 LQKENI. The CDR3 runs 14 residues.

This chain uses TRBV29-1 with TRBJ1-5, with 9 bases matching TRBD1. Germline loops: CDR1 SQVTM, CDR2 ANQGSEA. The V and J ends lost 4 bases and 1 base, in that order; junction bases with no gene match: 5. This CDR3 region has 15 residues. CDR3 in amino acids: CSVVDRGGSNQPQHF. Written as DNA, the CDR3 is TGCAGCGTTGTGGACAGGGGAGGAAGCAATCAGCCCCAGCATTTT.

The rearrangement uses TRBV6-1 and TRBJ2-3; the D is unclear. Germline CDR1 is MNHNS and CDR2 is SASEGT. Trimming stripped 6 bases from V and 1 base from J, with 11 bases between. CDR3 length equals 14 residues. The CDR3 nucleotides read TGTGCCAGCAGGAATTCGCTTCGCACAGATACGCAGTATTTT. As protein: CASRNSLRTDTQYF.

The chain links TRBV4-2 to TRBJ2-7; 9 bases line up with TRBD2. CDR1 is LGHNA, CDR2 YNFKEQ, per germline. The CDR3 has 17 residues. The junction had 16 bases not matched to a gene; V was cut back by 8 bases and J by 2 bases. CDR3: CASGLSGSGSQPYEQYF. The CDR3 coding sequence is TGTGCCAGCGGCCTCTCTGGTAGCGGGAGTCAGCCCTACGAGCAGTACTTC.

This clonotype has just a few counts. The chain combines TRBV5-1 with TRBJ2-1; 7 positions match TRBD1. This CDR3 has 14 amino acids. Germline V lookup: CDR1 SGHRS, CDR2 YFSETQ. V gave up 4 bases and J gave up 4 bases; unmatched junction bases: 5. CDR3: CASSTVTGYNEQFF. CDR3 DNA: TGCGCCAGCAGCACGGTGACAGGGTACAATGAGCAGTTCTTC. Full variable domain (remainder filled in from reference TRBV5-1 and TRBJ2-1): KAGVTQTPRYLIKTRGQQVTLSCSPISGHRSVSWYQQTPGQGLQFLFEYFSETQRNKGNFPGRFSGRQFSNSRSEMNVSTLELGDSALYLCASSTVTGYNEQFFGPGTRLTVL.

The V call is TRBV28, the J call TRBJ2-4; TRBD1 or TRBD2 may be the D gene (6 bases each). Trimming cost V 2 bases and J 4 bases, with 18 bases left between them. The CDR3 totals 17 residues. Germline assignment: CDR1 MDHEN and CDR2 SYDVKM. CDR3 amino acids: CASSLAGQGQSKNIQYF. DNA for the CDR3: TGTGCCAGCAGTTTAGCGGGACAAGGCCAATCAAAAAACATTCAGTACTTC.

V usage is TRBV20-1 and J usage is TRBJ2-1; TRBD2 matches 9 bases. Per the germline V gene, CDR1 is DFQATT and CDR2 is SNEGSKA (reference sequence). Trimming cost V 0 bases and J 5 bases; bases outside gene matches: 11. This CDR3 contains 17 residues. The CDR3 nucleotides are TGCAGTGCTAGAGATAGCCAGCGGGAGGCCGTCAACAATGAGCAGTTCTTC. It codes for CSARDSQREAVNNEQFF.

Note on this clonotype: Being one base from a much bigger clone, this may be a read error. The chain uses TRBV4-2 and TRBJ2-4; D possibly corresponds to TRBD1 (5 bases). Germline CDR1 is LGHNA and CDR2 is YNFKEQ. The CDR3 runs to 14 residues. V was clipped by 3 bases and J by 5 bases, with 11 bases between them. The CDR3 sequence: CASSHGHSQNIQYF. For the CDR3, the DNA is TGTGCCAGCAGCCACGGACACTCACAAAACATTCAGTACTTC.

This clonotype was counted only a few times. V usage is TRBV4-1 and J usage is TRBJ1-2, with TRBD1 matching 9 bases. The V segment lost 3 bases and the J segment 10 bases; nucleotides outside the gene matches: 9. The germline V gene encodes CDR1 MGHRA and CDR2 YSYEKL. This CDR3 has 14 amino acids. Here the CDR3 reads CASSQIGTGHVYTF. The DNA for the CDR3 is TGCGCCAGCAGCCAGATCGGGACAGGGCACGTCTACACCTTC.

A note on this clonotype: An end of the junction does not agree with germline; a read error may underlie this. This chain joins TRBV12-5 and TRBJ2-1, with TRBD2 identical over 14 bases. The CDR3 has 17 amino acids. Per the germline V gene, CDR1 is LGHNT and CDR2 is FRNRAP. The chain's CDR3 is CASGLVGTSGSRNEQFF. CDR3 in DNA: TGTGCTAGTGGCTTGGTGGGGACTAGCGGGAGTAGGAATGAGCAGTTCTTC.